This entry lists 9 T cell receptor beta chains sequenced from one sample in a study of molecular identifiers for immune sequencing clone quantification. Via MiXCR, TCRdb re-called the PCR reads, giving one row per CDR3 protein. Of 400,000 to 600,000 distinct CDR3 sequences listed, around 23% are singletons. Source material: naive CD8+ T cells from blood, with Jurkat cell RNA spiked in. Subset described: FACS-sorted CD8+CD4-CCR7+CD45RA+ naive T cells. Source of these receptors: a human donor in good health. Some libraries in this study had Jurkat cell RNA spiked in.

This chain uses TRBV12-3 or TRBV12-4 with TRBJ2-7, with D tentatively TRBD1 or TRBD2 (5 bases each). The ends were cut back, 5 bases at V and 10 bases at J, with 15 bases in the middle. The CDR3 contains 12 residues. CDR3 protein: CASSPNRDRQYF. In DNA, the CDR3 is TGTGCCAGCAGTCCCAACCGGGACCGTCAGTACTTC.

In its sample, this clonotype was seen a few times. The CDR3, as DNA: TGTGCCAGCAGCCCTGTCGGGGAGTCTGGGGCCAACGTCCTGACTTTC. It is translated as CASSPVGESGANVLTF. This chain uses TRBV7-3 with TRBJ2-6; D perhaps matches TRBD2 (5 bases). The CDR3 length is 16 residues. The germline gives CDR1 SGHTA, CDR2 FQGTGA. The V and J ends lost 5 bases and 1 base respectively, with 12 bases between them.

This clonotype was counted only a few times. For the CDR3, the DNA is TGTGCCAGCAGTTACGAGGGCCTCGGCGCAGATACGCAGTATTTT. This gives the protein CASSYEGLGADTQYF. V gene TRBV6-2 or TRBV6-3 combines with J gene TRBJ2-3, with D perhaps matching TRBD2 (5 bases). The CDR3 spans 15 residues. CDR1 and CDR2 (germline): MNHEY, SVGEGT. Trimming stripped 2 bases from V and 4 bases from J, with 13 bases between.

Points on this clonotype: A much larger clone lies a single base off, so this may be a read error. V and J are TRBV7-2 and TRBJ2-3, with TRBD2 identical over 9 bases. The CDR3 covers 16 residues. Per the germline V gene, CDR1 is SGHTA and CDR2 is FQGNSA. The CDR3 spells CANSLRRGGVSDTQYF. The CDR3 bases are TGTGCCAACAGCTTACGGCGGGGGGGCGTCTCAGATACGCAGTATTTT. Filled out from reference TRBV7-2 and TRBJ2-3, the complete variable domain reads GAGVSQSPSNKVTEKGKDVELRCDPISGHTALYWYRQSLGQGLEFLIYFQGNSAPDKSGLPSDRFSAERTGGSVSTLTIQRTQQEDSAVYLCANSLRRGGVSDTQYFGPGTRLTVL.

The chain is built from TRBV4-1 and TRBJ2-7; perhaps TRBD1 as D (6 bases). V was cut by 0 bases and J by 1 base, with 16 bases left in between. Germline values: CDR1 MGHRA, CDR2 YSYEKL. The CDR3 covers 17 residues. The chain's CDR3 is CASSQERTGFASYEQYF. CDR3 in DNA: TGCGCCAGCAGCCAAGAGAGAACAGGGTTCGCTTCCTACGAGCAGTACTTC.

This clonotype was observed many times. The chain couples TRBV5-6 to TRBJ2-1; D is uncertain. The V and J ends lost 5 bases and 5 bases respectively, with 14 bases between them. Looked up from germline, CDR1 is SGHDT and CDR2 is YYEEEE. The CDR3 spans 14 residues. CDR3 in DNA: TGTGCCAGCAGTGCGCCCGCCAGAGACAATGAGCAGTTCTTC. It encodes CASSAPARDNEQFF.

Note on this clonotype: A read error is possible here, since a much larger clone lies one base away. This chain links TRBV7-9 with TRBJ2-3; D is undetermined. The germline gives CDR1 SEHNR, CDR2 FQNEAQ (reference sequence). This CDR3 comprises 13 residues. The CDR3 DNA reads TGTGCCAGCAGCCCCCCCCTCGCAGATACGCAGTGTTTT. Protein sequence: CASSPPLADTQCF.

The chain has TRBV2 and TRBJ2-7; 8 bases are a match to TRBD2. Germline V gene lookup returns CDR1 SNHLY and CDR2 FYNNEI. The trim removed 6 bases at V and 3 bases at J, leaving 10 bases unmatched. This CDR3 has 15 residues. The CDR3 nucleotides are TGTGCCAGCAGGGGAGCGGGGGAACTTTTCTACGAGCAGTACTTC. This sequence encodes CASRGAGELFYEQYF.

This clonotype was observed many times. This chain joins TRBV6-6 and TRBJ1-1; TRBD1 agrees at 8 bases. J gave up 6 bases and V 8 bases, and 11 bases lay outside the gene matches. CDR1 and CDR2 (germline): MNHNY, SVGAGI (reference sequence). The CDR3 sequence is 14 residues long. Here the CDR3 DNA reads TGTGCCAGCTCCCAAAGCAGGGGGCAGGCTGAAGCTTTCTTT. Its translation: CASSQSRGQAEAFF.